The clone carrying this TCR beta chain occurred once. The sample is drawn from a study of cytomegalovirus exposure and HLA in healthy donors. The PCR was carried out with 60 Vbeta primers and 13 Jbeta primers. Assay used: immunoSEQ multiplex PCR; TCRdb lists only in-frame clones, some missing. Of a few hundred thousand clones in the sample, approximately 78% were seen once. CDR1 is MDHEN and CDR2 is SYDVKM in the germline V gene. The CDR3 contains 16 residues. V dropped 2 bases and J dropped 1 base, with 12 bases sitting between them. Sequenced material: PBMCs. V and J are TRBV28 and TRBJ1-5, with D perhaps matching TRBD1 (5 bases). The TCR sequence derives from a young man in good health and CMV-seronegative. This CDR3 reads CASSLVRGRSNQPQHF. The DNA of the CDR3 is TGTGCCAGCAGTTTAGTAAGGGGTCGGAGCAATCAGCCCCAGCATTTT.